Following are 20 T cell receptor beta chains from one sample sequenced in a study of shared clonotypes between healthy human individuals. The method was immunoSEQ multiplex PCR; TCRdb's version includes in-frame clones alone and lacks a portion of them. The sample has about 95,000 clones, about 68% seen once; the top ten hold 45%. Sequenced input: memory CD8+ T cells sorted from blood. Subset noted: CD45RO+ cells pooled with CCR7-negative TemRA cells. Receptors were obtained from a man under 40 in good health.

The rearrangement links TRBV2 to TRBJ2-5; 8 nucleotides agree with TRBD1. Germline loops: CDR1 SNHLY, CDR2 FYNNEI. Unmatched junction bases numbered 3, after V lost 2 bases and J lost 1 base. This CDR3 has 15 residues. The CDR3 bases are TGTGCCAGCAGTGAAATGGGACAGGCCCAAGAGACCCAGTACTTC. Amino acids: CASSEMGQAQETQYF. Full variable domain (outside the CDR3, taken from reference TRBV2 and TRBJ2-5): EPEVTQTPSHQVTQMGQEVILRCVPISNHLYFYWYRQILGQKVEFLVSFYNNEISEKSEIFDDQFSVERPDGSNFTLKIRSTKLEDSAMYFCASSEMGQAQETQYFGPGTRLLVL.

The rearrangement joins TRBV28 to TRBJ2-3; a weak D match, TRBD2 (5 bases). The CDR3 spans 15 residues. Deletions cut 3 bases from V and 4 bases from J, with 14 bases between. CDR1 and CDR2 (germline): MDHEN, SYDVKM. The CDR3 region is CASSFLASQPDTQYF. In DNA, the CDR3 is TGTGCCAGCAGTTTTTTGGCTAGCCAGCCAGATACGCAGTATTTT.

The chain uses TRBV7-3 and TRBJ1-5, with 10 bases identical to TRBD1. The V segment lost 8 bases and the J segment 3 bases; nucleotides outside the gene matches: 4. The CDR3 loop spans 14 amino acids. Per the germline V gene, CDR1 is SGHTA and CDR2 is FQGTGA. The CDR3 loop reads CASGTGDYNQPQHF. The CDR3 DNA sequence: TGTGCCAGCGGGACAGGGGACTACAATCAGCCCCAGCATTTT.

This clone occurred many times. This chain uses TRBV5-1 with TRBJ2-1, with D perhaps TRBD1 or TRBD2 (5 bases each). Trimming removed 0 bases at V and 7 bases at J, with 8 bases between. From germline, CDR1 is SGHRS and CDR2 YFSETQ. The length of the CDR3 is 13 residues. As DNA, the CDR3 is TGCGCCAGCAGCTTGGCCGAGGGGAATGAGCAGTTCTTC. This encodes CASSLAEGNEQFF.

The gene calls are TRBV4-3 and TRBJ2-1; D is undetermined. CDR1 LGHNA and CDR2 YSLEER come from the germline V gene. The CDR3 totals 15 residues. The V end lost 4 bases, the J end lost 0 bases, and 10 bases lay between the germline ends. CDR3 nucleotide sequence: TGCGCCAGCAGCCTTGAGAGGAGCTCCTACAATGAGCAGTTCTTC. Its translation: CASSLERSSYNEQFF.

This clone was seen at least ten times. The J gene is TRBJ2-7, the V gene TRBV15; D call uncertain. The CDR3 has 14 residues. Between the trimmed V and J ends, which lost 1 base and 5 bases, there was a span of 12 bases. Germline V lookup: CDR1 LNHNV, CDR2 YYDKDF (reference sequence). CDR3 DNA sequence: TGTGCCACCAGCAGAGTGTTGAAGGAAAACGAGCAGTACTTC. It specifies CATSRVLKENEQYF.

J is TRBJ1-5 and V is TRBV19; 10 positions match TRBD1. The CDR3 sequence is 14 residues long. V was clipped by 5 bases and J by 9 bases; unmatched bases: 7. CDR1 and CDR2 (germline): LNHDA, SQIVND (reference sequence). CDR3 in DNA: TGTGCCAGTAGTGGACAGGGGGAGATTCGGCCCCAGCATTTT. Its translation is CASSGQGEIRPQHF.

The chain has TRBV6-1 and TRBJ1-2; a weak D match, TRBD1 (6 bases). Germline V gene lookup returns CDR1 MNHNS and CDR2 SASEGT. The CDR3 totals 14 residues. The V end was cut by 8 bases, the J end by 4 bases, with 17 bases between. The DNA for the CDR3 is TGTGCCAGCTTACCGGACAGAGTACTCTATGGCTACACCTTC. Translating it yields CASLPDRVLYGYTF.

The V gene is TRBV5-6, the J gene TRBJ2-7; D remains unclear. CDR3 length: 13 residues. Germline CDR1 reads SGHDT; CDR2 reads YYEEEE. Trimming cost V 1 base and J 5 bases, with 10 bases left between them. This CDR3 reads CASSLRQAHEQYF. DNA for the CDR3: TGTGCCAGCAGCTTGAGGCAGGCCCACGAGCAGTACTTC.

This clone was detected ten times or more. This chain uses TRBV4-3 with TRBJ2-1; 9 bases are a match to TRBD2. Germline CDR1 and CDR2: LGHNA and YSLEER. Losses at the gene ends were 0 bases for V and 0 bases for J; bases not matched to a gene: 3. The CDR3 covers 17 residues. The CDR3 region has the DNA TGCGCCAGCAGCCAAGACCATAGCGGGAGCTCCTACAATGAGCAGTTCTTC. Amino acids: CASSQDHSGSSYNEQFF.

The V call is TRBV18, the J call TRBJ2-5; 7 bases map to TRBD1. The germline CDR1 and CDR2 sequences are KGHSH and LQKENI. The CDR3 is made up of 15 amino acids. The V and J ends lost 3 bases and 0 bases, in that order; junction bases with no gene match: 4. CDR3 coding DNA: TGTGCCAGCTCACCCCGACAGGGTAACCAAGAGACCCAGTACTTC. Translating gives CASSPRQGNQETQYF.

The rearrangement uses TRBV25-1 and TRBJ2-1; D ambiguous. V lost 4 bases, J lost 8 bases, and 6 bases lay in between. The germline CDR1 and CDR2 sequences are MGHDK and SYGVNS. The CDR3 length is 11 residues. CDR3 residues: CASSGHHEQFF. The CDR3 DNA follows: TGTGCCAGCAGTGGACACCATGAGCAGTTCTTC.

This CDR3 is CAISAIARAGGITNEQFF. The CDR3 nucleotides read TGTGCCATCAGTGCGATCGCCCGAGCGGGAGGGATCACCAATGAGCAGTTCTTC. The chain has TRBV10-3 and TRBJ2-1, with TRBD2 identical over 10 bases. V shed 4 bases, J shed 6 bases, and the junction held 15 bases outside the gene matches. This CDR3 is 18 amino acids long. Per the germline V gene, CDR1 is ENHRY and CDR2 is SYGVKD.

With regard to this clone: Given a much more abundant clone one base away, this may be a read error. The J gene is TRBJ2-7, the V gene TRBV11-2, with D unclear. V was cut by 5 bases and J by 2 bases, with 4 bases left in between. Per germline, CDR1 SGHAT and CDR2 FQNNGV. The CDR3 is 11 amino acids. CDR3 nucleotides: TGTGCCAGCAGCCCCGCCTACGAGCAGTACTTC. Residues: CASSPAYEQYF. Full variable domain (rest looked up from reference TRBV11-2 and TRBJ2-7): EAGVAQSPRYKIIEKRQSVAFWCNPISGHATLYWYQQILGQGPKLLIQFQNNGVVDDSQLPKDRFSAERLKGVDSTLKIQPAKLEDSAVYLCASSPAYEQYFGPGTRLTVT.

The chain recombines TRBV27 with TRBJ2-1; 14 bases are shared with TRBD2. The CDR3 is 15 residues long. V trimming: 5 bases; J trimming: 8 bases; junction bases outside the gene matches: 5. CDR1 is MNHEY, CDR2 SMNVEV, per germline (reference sequence). DNA for the CDR3: TGTGCCAGCAGTCTGACTAGCGGGGGGGCGGATGAGCAGTTCTTC. This gives the protein CASSLTSGGADEQFF.

This rearrangement joins TRBV5-4 to TRBJ1-2; 7 nucleotides align to TRBD1. The germline CDR1 and CDR2 sequences are SGHNT and YYREEE (reference sequence). The CDR3 runs 15 residues. J gave up 4 bases and V 2 bases, and 8 bases lay outside the gene matches. CDR3 in DNA: TGTGCCAGCAGCTTCCCGCCGGGACAGATCTATGGCTACACCTTC. Translated: CASSFPPGQIYGYTF.

This clone came up a few times. The sample carries other DNA sequences with the same CDR3. This chain joins TRBV6-6 and TRBJ2-3; D remains unclear. The V end was cut by 0 bases, the J end by 1 base, with 8 bases between. This CDR3 spans 15 amino acids. CDR1 MNHNY and CDR2 SVGAGI come from the germline V gene (reference sequence). The CDR3 here is CASSYSREGTDTQYF. Here the CDR3 DNA reads TGTGCCAGCAGTTACTCGAGAGAGGGCACAGATACGCAGTATTTT.

The chain employs TRBV28 and TRBJ1-2; TRBD1 matches 7 bases. The CDR3 covers 14 residues. Germline V CDR1 and CDR2: MDHEN, SYDVKM. V gave up 2 bases and J gave up 4 bases; unmatched junction bases: 4. The CDR3 DNA sequence: TGTGCCAGCAGTTTAACCTCAGGGGGCTATGGCTACACCTTC. Translating gives CASSLTSGGYGYTF.

The CDR3 DNA reads as TGTGCCAGCTCACCACCGGAGTCTAGCGGGAGAGTCGATACGCAGTATTTT. It yields the protein CASSPPESSGRVDTQYF. The V call is TRBV18, the J call TRBJ2-3; 10 positions match TRBD2. V shed 0 bases, J shed 6 bases, and the junction held 9 bases outside the gene matches. The CDR3 contains 17 residues. Germline V CDR1 and CDR2: KGHSH, LQKENI. The complete variable domain, with remaining parts taken from reference TRBV18 and TRBJ2-3, reads NAGVMQNPRHLVRRRGQEARLRCSPMKGHSHVYWYRQLPEEGLKFMVYLQKENIIDESGMPKERFSAEFPKEGPSILRIQQVVRGDSAAYFCASSPPESSGRVDTQYFGPGTRLTVL.

The chain uses TRBV4-1 and TRBJ1-5, with 9 positions matching TRBD1. Germline trimming cut 3 bases from V and 3 bases from J; bases unmatched to any gene: 6. Germline V gives CDR1 MGHRA, CDR2 YSYEKL. The CDR3 totals 16 residues. For the CDR3, the DNA is TGCGCCAGCAGCCAGCCGGGACAGGGCCCCAATCAGCCCCAGCATTTT. This gives the protein CASSQPGQGPNQPQHF.